The 6 T cell receptor beta chains below all came from one sample that was sequenced in a study of cytomegalovirus exposure and HLA in healthy donors. The PCR contained 60 Vbeta and 13 Jbeta primers. This table comes from immunoSEQ multiplex PCR, and its TCRdb copy is limited to in-frame clones, with some not included. The sample is made up of 100,000 to 150,000 clones, and the top ten hold approximately 0.93% of it. Input material: PBMCs. These receptors all stem from a man between 18 and 35 years old in good health and CMV-seronegative.

The V gene is TRBV6-5, the J gene TRBJ2-7; 8 positions agree with TRBD1. Trimming removed 5 bases from V and 4 bases from J; junction bases left unmatched: 10. CDR3 length equals 15 residues. Germline V gene lookup returns CDR1 MNHEY and CDR2 SVGAGI. CDR3 loop: CASSNHPGGAYEQYF. As DNA, the CDR3 is TGTGCCAGCAGTAACCACCCAGGGGGCGCGTACGAGCAGTACTTC.

The rearrangement links TRBV6-4 to TRBJ2-2, with D possibly TRBD2 on 6 matching bases. Germline CDR1 is MRHNA and CDR2 is SNTAGT. Trimming pared 0 bases from V and 5 bases from J, leaving 10 bases between. CDR3 size: 15 residues. The DNA of the CDR3 is TGTGCCAGCAGTGACTCGGGGGGTCGAACCGGGGAGCTGTTTTTT. This sequence encodes CASSDSGGRTGELFF.

This chain joins TRBV5-1 and TRBJ2-7; possible D gene TRBD1, 6 bases. The germline CDR1 and CDR2 sequences are SGHRS and YFSETQ. The CDR3 contains 15 residues. V dropped 4 bases and J dropped 6 bases, with 20 bases sitting between them. The CDR3 sequence: CASSPPMGQGAEQYF. CDR3 bases: TGCGCCAGCAGCCCTCCCATGGGACAAGGCGCCGAGCAGTACTTC.

The V call is TRBV30, the J call TRBJ2-1; a weak D match, TRBD2 (5 bases). The V gene's germline CDR1 is GTSNPN and CDR2 SVGIG (reference sequence). V lost 3 bases to trimming and J lost 4 bases, with 13 bases between them. The length of the CDR3 is 14 residues. Here the CDR3 reads CAWRSDYVYNEQFF. The CDR3, as DNA: TGTGCCTGGAGAAGTGACTACGTATACAATGAGCAGTTCTTC.

This rearrangement joins TRBV7-2 to TRBJ1-6; no definite D call. Germline CDR1 is SGHTA and CDR2 is FQGNSA. CDR3 length equals 15 residues. The V and J ends lost 2 bases and 5 bases respectively, with 10 bases between them. CDR3 coding DNA: TGTGCCAGCAGCTTATTGGGCCAGGATAATTCACCCCTCCACTTT. Amino acids: CASSLLGQDNSPLHF.

This chain connects TRBV30 to TRBJ1-5, with 7 nucleotides matching TRBD1. CDR1 is GTSNPN and CDR2 is SVGIG in the germline V gene (reference sequence). There are 14 residues in the CDR3. V shed 2 bases, J shed 3 bases, and the junction held 4 bases outside the gene matches. The CDR3 is CAWSMGQPNQPQHF. The CDR3 nucleotides read TGTGCCTGGAGTATGGGACAGCCCAATCAGCCCCAGCATTTT.